The next 13 T cell receptor beta chains were all read from a single sample in a study of human T cells and chemical hapten exposure. MiXCR was run by TCRdb on the RACE reads, yielding one entry per CDR3 protein. The data hold some 350,000 distinct CDR3 sequences, with just under 6.5% observed a single time. Time point here: patch test 2, 6 weeks after DPC sensitization. Treatment specified: therapeutic diphenylcyclopropenone sensitization with weekly scalp DPC. The specimen was whole blood, collected in connection with sensitization to the hapten diphenylcyclopropenone (DPC). These receptors were obtained from a woman between 18 and 29 years old with alopecia areata. Some clones in this sample may be carry-over from other donors' samples.

This clonotype was seen at least ten times. V is TRBV6-5 and J is TRBJ1-2, with 7 bases that match TRBD1. V gave up 4 bases and J gave up 5 bases; unmatched junction bases: 7. CDR3 length: 14 residues. Germline V gives CDR1 MNHEY, CDR2 SVGAGI. For the CDR3, the DNA is TGTGCCAGCAGTTCCAGGGGGGGAAGGTATGGCTACACCTTC. This sequence encodes CASSSRGGRYGYTF.

This chain joins TRBV5-1 and TRBJ2-3; TRBD1 aligns across 7 bases. The V gene end was trimmed by 2 bases and the J gene end by 5 bases; junction bases not matched to a gene: 8. Per germline, CDR1 SGHRS and CDR2 YFSETQ. There are 15 residues in the CDR3. The CDR3 DNA follows: TGCGCCAGCAGCTTACAGGGGCCCAGTGGAGATACGCAGTATTTT. Residues: CASSLQGPSGDTQYF.

This clonotype turned up a few times. The J gene is TRBJ1-2, the V gene TRBV6-1; no definite D call. The CDR3 is 15 residues long. Germline-derived CDR1 and CDR2 are MNHNS and SASEGT. V lost 0 bases and J 3 bases, leaving 11 bases between the germline ends. CDR3 bases: TGTGCCAGCAGTGAAGCTGTTGGCAGAGACTATGGCTACACCTTC. Translation gives CASSEAVGRDYGYTF.

This chain links TRBV5-6 with TRBJ2-2; 7 nucleotides agree with TRBD2. This CDR3 has 16 residues. The trim removed 4 bases at V and 0 bases at J, leaving 6 bases unmatched. Germline V gives CDR1 SGHDT, CDR2 YYEEEE. The CDR3 DNA reads TGTGCCAGCAGCCCCTGGGGGGGGGCGAACACCGGGGAGCTGTTTTTT. Amino acids: CASSPWGGANTGELFF.

A few counts support this clonotype. The V gene is TRBV25-1, the J gene TRBJ1-1; a possible D gene is TRBD1 (6 bases). The CDR3 length is 16 residues. Per germline, CDR1 MGHDK and CDR2 SYGVNS. Deletions cut 1 base from V and 6 bases from J, with 18 bases between. For the CDR3, the DNA is TGTGCCAGCAGTGAATTTTGGGGGCCGGTTCGGGCTGAAGCTTTCTTT. This gives the protein CASSEFWGPVRAEAFF.

A few counts support this clonotype. This chain uses TRBV4-2 with TRBJ2-1; 9 bases match TRBD1. V trimming: 1 base; J trimming: 6 bases; junction bases outside the gene matches: 4. Germline V gene lookup returns CDR1 LGHNA and CDR2 YNFKEQ. The CDR3 is 15 amino acids. CDR3 bases: TGTGCCAGCAGCCAAGGGGAGGACAGGGGCAATGAGCAGTTCTTC. It codes for CASSQGEDRGNEQFF.

This clonotype was detected a few times. The V and J genes are TRBV7-2 and TRBJ2-1; 7 bases map to TRBD1. Per the germline V gene, CDR1 is SGHTA and CDR2 is FQGNSA. With V trimmed by 4 bases and J by 8 bases, 14 bases remained unmatched. This CDR3 spans 16 amino acids. The CDR3 nucleotides are TGTGCCAGCAGCTCAGAAGGGGGCCTTATGTCCCATGAGCAGTTCTTC. Translated, it gives CASSSEGGLMSHEQFF.

This clonotype appeared many times. The V and J genes are TRBV7-9 and TRBJ1-3, with D uncertain. Looked up from germline, CDR1 is SEHNR and CDR2 is FQNEAQ (reference sequence). The CDR3 contains 16 residues. Trimming took off 4 bases at V and 0 bases at J, with 13 bases between the two ends. The CDR3 nucleotides read TGTGCCAGCAGCTCTTGGGCAGGAGACTCTGGAAACACCATATATTTT. Amino acids: CASSSWAGDSGNTIYF. Filled out from reference TRBV7-9 and TRBJ1-3, the complete variable domain reads DTGVSQNPRHKITKRGQNVTFRCDPISEHNRLYWYRQTLGQGPEFLTYFQNEAQLEKSRLLSDRFSAERPKGSFSTLEIQRTEQGDSAMYLCASSSWAGDSGNTIYFGEGSWLTVV.

This clonotype was found a few times. The rearrangement joins TRBV6-6 to TRBJ1-2, with D maybe TRBD1 (5 bases). The CDR3 extends over 12 amino acids. Trimming cost V 6 bases and J 11 bases, with 16 bases left between them. Germline V gene lookup returns CDR1 MNHNY and CDR2 SVGAGI (reference sequence). CDR3 sequence reads: CASRFRDYLYTF. In DNA form, the CDR3 reads TGTGCCAGCAGGTTCCGGGACTACCTTTACACCTTC.

This sequence joins TRBV12-3 or TRBV12-4 and TRBJ1-1, with 8 bases fitting TRBD1. V trimming: 5 bases; J trimming: 0 bases; junction bases outside the gene matches: 5. CDR3 length: 15 residues. CDR3 in amino acids: CASSLMTGVNTEAFF. The DNA of the CDR3 is TGTGCCAGCAGTCTAATGACAGGGGTGAACACTGAAGCTTTCTTT.

A few counts support this clonotype. V gene TRBV18 combines with J gene TRBJ2-3, with unresolved D. This CDR3 has 16 amino acids. Germline V lookup: CDR1 KGHSH, CDR2 LQKENI. The V gene lost 5 bases and the J gene lost 1 base, with 16 bases spanning the gap. The CDR3 protein is CASSENGVQRTDTQYF. Written as DNA, the CDR3 is TGTGCCAGCTCAGAAAACGGAGTCCAGCGCACAGATACGCAGTATTTT.

Many counts were recorded for this clonotype. The rearrangement links TRBV10-2 to TRBJ2-2; D ambiguous. The CDR3 covers 13 residues. Per the germline V gene, CDR1 is WSHSY and CDR2 is SAAADI. V lost 6 bases and J 3 bases, leaving 8 bases between the germline ends. Here the CDR3 DNA reads TGCGCCAGCAGGAGGAGAGACACCGGGGAGCTGTTTTTT. It specifies CASRRRDTGELFF.

There are many counts of this clonotype. CDR3 coding DNA: TGTGCCTCGCGCGGAGGGCCTAATTCACCCCTCCACTTT. Translation gives CASRGGPNSPLHF. The chain is built from TRBV6-5 and TRBJ1-6; D is unclear. Trimming took off 11 bases at V and 6 bases at J, with 14 bases between the two ends. Germline lookup yields CDR1 MNHEY and CDR2 SVGAGI. The CDR3 extends over 13 amino acids.